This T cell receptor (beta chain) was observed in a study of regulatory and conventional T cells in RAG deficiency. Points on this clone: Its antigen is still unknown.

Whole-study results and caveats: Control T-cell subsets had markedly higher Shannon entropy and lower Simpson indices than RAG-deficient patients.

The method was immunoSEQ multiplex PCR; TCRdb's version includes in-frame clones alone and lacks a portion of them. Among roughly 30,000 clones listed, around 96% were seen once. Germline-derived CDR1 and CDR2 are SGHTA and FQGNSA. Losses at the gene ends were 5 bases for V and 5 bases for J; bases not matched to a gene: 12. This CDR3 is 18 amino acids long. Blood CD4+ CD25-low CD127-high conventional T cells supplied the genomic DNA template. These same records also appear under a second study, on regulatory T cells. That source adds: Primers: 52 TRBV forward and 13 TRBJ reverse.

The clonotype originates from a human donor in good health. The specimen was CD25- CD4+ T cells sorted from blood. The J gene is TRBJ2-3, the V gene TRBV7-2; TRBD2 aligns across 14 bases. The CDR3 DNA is TGTGCCAGCAGCCCATTACCGGGACTAGCGGGAGTGGGAGATACGCAGTATTTT. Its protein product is CASSPLPGLAGVGDTQYF.